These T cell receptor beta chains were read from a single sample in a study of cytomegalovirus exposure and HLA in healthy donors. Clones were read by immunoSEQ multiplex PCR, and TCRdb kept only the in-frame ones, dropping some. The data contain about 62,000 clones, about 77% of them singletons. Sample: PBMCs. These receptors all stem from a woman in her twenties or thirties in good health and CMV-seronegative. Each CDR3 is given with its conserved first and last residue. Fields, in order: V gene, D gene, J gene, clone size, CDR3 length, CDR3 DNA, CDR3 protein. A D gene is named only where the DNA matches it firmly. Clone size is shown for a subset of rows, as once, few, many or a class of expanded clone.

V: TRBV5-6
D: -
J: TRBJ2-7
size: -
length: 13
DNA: TGTGCCAGCAGCCCAAGGACAGTCTACGAGCAGTACTTC
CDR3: CASSPRTVYEQYF

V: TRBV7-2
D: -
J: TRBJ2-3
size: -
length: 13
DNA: TGTGCCAGCAGCCCCGGAGGGACAGATACGCAGTATTTT
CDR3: CASSPGGTDTQYF

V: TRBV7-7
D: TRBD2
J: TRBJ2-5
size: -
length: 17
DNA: TGTGCTAGCACCACGGGACTAGCGGGAGGTGGGGGAGAGACCCAGTACTTC
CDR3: CASTTGLAGGGGETQYF

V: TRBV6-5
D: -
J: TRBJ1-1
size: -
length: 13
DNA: TGTGCCAGCAGTGAAGAGCGCGGTTGGGAAGCTTTCTTT
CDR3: CASSEERGWEAFF

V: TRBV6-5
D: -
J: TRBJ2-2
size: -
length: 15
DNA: TGTGCCAGCAGCCCAGGGCAGGTTTTAGTCGGGGAGCTGTTTTTT
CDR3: CASSPGQVLVGELFF

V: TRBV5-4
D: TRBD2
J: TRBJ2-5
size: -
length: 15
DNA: TGTGCCAGCAGCTTGGGACTAGCGGTTCAAGAGACCCAGTACTTC
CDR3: CASSLGLAVQETQYF

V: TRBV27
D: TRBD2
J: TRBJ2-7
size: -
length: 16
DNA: TGTGCCAGCAGTAACATTAGCGGGAACAGCTCCTACGAGCAGTACTTC
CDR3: CASSNISGNSSYEQYF

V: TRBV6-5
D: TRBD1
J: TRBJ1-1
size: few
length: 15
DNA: TGTGCCAGCAGTTCCCCGACAGGGCGGCGGGATGAAGCTTTCTTT
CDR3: CASSSPTGRRDEAFF

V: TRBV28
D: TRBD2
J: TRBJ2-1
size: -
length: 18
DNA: TGTGCCAGCAAGGGTTGGACTAGGGGAGAAAGCTCCTACAATGAGCAGTTCTTC
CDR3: CASKGWTRGESSYNEQFF

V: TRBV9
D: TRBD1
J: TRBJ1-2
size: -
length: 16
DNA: TGTGCCAGCAGCGTAGAGGGGGCCCAAGCTAACTATGGCTACACCTTC
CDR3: CASSVEGAQANYGYTF

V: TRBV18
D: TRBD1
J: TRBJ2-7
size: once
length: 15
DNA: TGTGCCAGCTCCCGCAGACAGGGGGCAGGGTACGAGCAGTACTTC
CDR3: CASSRRQGAGYEQYF

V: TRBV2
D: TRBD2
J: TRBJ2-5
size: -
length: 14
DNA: TGTGCCAGCGATTATAGCGGGTCCCAAGAGACCCAGTACTTC
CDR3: CASDYSGSQETQYF

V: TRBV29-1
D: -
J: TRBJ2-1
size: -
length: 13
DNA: TGCAGCGTTGCCCTGACAGGCTACAATGAGCAGTTCTTC
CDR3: CSVALTGYNEQFF

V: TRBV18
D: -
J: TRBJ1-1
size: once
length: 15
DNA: TGTGCCAGCTCACCACGGAAGGGAGTGGGCACTGAAGCTTTCTTT
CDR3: CASSPRKGVGTEAFF

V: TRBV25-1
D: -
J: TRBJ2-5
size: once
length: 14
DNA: TGTGCCAGCAGCCTACAGGTAGCCCAAGAGACCCAGTACTTC
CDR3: CASSLQVAQETQYF

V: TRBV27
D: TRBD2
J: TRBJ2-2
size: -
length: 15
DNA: TGTGCCAGCAGTTTTGGGCTAGCGGTGACCGGGGAGCTGTTTTTT
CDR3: CASSFGLAVTGELFF

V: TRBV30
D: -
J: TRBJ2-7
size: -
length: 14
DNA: TGTGCCTGGAGTGTTTTCGGGAATGGCTACGAGCAGTACTTC
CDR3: CAWSVFGNGYEQYF

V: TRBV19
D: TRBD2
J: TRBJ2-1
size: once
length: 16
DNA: TGTGCCAGTAGTATGACTAGCGGGAGTTCCTACAATGAGCAGTTCTTC
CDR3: CASSMTSGSSYNEQFF

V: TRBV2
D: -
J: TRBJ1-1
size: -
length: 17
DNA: TGTGCCAGCAGTGACCCCCACAGGGACCTACTTAACACTGAAGCTTTCTTT
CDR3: CASSDPHRDLLNTEAFF

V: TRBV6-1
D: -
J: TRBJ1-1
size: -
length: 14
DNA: TGTGCCAGCAGTGGGTCCCAAGCAGGGACTGAAGCTTTCTTT
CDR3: CASSGSQAGTEAFF

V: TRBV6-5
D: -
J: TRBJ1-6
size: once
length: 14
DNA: TGTGCCAGCACCAGAGGACTGATTAATTCACCCCTCCACTTT
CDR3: CASTRGLINSPLHF

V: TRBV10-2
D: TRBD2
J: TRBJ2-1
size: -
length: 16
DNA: TGCGCCAGCAGTGAGTCACTAGCGGACTCCTACAATGAGCAGTTCTTC
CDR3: CASSESLADSYNEQFF

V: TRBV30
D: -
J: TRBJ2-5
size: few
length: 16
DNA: TGTGCCTGGAGTCCCAAGGCCCTAGGAGTAGTTGATATGTCGAACTTC
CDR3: CAWSPKALGVVDMSNF

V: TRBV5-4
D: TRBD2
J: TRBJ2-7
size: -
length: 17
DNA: TGTGCCAGCAGCTTGGTATCCCTTGGCGGGAGAGGCCACGAGCAGTACTTC
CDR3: CASSLVSLGGRGHEQYF

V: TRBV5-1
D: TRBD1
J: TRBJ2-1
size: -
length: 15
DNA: TGCGCCAGCAGCTTGGGACAGGGGGCTTTTAATGAGCAGTTCTTC
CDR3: CASSLGQGAFNEQFF

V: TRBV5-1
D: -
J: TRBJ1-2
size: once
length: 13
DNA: TGCGCCAGCAGCGGGGGGGAGTCGTATGGCTACACCTTC
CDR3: CASSGGESYGYTF

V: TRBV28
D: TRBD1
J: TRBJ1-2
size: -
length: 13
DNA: TGTGCCAGCAGTCCCCCGACAGGGAATGGCTACACCTTC
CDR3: CASSPPTGNGYTF

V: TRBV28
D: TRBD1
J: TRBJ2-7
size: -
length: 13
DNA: TGTGCCAGCAGTTACAGGGGGCCCTACGAGCAGTACTTC
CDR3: CASSYRGPYEQYF

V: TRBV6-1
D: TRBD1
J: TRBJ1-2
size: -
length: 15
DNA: TGTGCCAGCAGTGAAGAGTTGCGGGACAGGGGGGGCTACACCTTC
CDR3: CASSEELRDRGGYTF

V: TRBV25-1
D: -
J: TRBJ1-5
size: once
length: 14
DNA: TGTGCCAGCAGTGAAATGGGGTCCAGGGAGCCCCAGCATTTT
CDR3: CASSEMGSREPQHF

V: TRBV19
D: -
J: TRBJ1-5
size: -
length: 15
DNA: TGTGCCAGTAGTAAATTTGGGGGGAGCAATCAGCCCCAGCATTTT
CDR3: CASSKFGGSNQPQHF